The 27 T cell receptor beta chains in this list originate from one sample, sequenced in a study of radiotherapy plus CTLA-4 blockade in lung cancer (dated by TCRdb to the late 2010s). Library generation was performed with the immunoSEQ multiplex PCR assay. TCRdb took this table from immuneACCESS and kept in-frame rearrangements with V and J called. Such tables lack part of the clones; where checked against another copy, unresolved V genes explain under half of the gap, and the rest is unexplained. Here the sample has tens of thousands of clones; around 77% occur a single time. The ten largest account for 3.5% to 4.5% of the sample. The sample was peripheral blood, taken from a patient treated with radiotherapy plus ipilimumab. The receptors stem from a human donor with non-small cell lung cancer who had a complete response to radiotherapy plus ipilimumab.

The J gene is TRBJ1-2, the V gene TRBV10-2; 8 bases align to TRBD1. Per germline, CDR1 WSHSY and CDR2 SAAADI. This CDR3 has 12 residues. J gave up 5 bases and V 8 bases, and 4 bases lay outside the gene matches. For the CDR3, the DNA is TGCGCCAGCCTACAGGGGGAGTATGGCTACACCTTC. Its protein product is CASLQGEYGYTF.

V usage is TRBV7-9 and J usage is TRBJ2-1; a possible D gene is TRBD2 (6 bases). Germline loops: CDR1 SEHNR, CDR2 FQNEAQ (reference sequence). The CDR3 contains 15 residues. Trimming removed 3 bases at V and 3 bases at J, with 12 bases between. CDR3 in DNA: TGTGCCAGCAGCTTTAGGGAGGACGTCTACAATGAGCAGTTCTTC. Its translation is CASSFREDVYNEQFF.

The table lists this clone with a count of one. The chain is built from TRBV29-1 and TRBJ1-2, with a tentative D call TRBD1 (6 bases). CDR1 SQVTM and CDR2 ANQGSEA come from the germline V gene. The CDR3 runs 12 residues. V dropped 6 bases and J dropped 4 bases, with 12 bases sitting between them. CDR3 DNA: TGCAGCGTGCGGGACAACATCTATGGCTACACCTTC. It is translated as CSVRDNIYGYTF.

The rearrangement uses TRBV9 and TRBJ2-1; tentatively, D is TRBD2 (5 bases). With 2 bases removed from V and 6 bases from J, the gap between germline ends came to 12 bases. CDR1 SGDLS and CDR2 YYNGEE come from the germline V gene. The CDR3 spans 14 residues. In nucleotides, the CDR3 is TGTGCCAGCAGCGTTACCGGGATTTCCAATGAGCAGTTCTTC. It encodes CASSVTGISNEQFF.

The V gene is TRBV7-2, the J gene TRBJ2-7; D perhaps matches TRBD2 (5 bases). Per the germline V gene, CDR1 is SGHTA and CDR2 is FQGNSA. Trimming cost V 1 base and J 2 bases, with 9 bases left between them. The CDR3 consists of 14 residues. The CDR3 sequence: CASSLGTQTYEQYF. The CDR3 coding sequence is TGTGCCAGCAGCTTAGGGACTCAGACCTACGAGCAGTACTTC.

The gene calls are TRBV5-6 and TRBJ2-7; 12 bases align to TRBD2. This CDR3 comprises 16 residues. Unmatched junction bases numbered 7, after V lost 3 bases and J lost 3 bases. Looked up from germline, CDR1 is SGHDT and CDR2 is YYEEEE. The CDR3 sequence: CASSSLTSGRIYEQYF. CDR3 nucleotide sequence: TGTGCCAGCAGCTCACTGACTAGCGGGAGAATCTACGAGCAGTACTTC.

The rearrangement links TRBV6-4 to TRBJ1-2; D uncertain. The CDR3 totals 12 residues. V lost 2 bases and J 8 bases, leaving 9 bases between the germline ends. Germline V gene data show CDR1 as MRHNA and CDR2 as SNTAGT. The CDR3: CASSDETGGYTF. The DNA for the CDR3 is TGTGCCAGCAGTGACGAAACCGGCGGCTACACCTTC.

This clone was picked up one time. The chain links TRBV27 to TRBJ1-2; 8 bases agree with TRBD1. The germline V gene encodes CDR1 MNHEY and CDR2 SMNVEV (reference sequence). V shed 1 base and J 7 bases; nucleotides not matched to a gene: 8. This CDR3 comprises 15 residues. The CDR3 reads CASSLFAGGESGYTF. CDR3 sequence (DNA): TGTGCCAGCAGTTTATTCGCAGGGGGCGAAAGTGGCTACACCTTC.

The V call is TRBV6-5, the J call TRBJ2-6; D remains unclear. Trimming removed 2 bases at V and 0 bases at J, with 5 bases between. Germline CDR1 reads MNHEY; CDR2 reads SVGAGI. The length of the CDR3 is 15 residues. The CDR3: CASSYVSSGANVLTF. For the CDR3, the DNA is TGTGCCAGCAGTTACGTCAGCTCTGGGGCCAACGTCCTGACTTTC.

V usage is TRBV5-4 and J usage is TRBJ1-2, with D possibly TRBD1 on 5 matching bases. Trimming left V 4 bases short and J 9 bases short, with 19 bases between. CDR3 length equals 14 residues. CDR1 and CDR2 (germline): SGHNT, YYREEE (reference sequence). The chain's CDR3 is CASSRWTSGRSYTF. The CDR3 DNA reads TGTGCCAGCAGCAGATGGACATCGGGGAGGAGCTACACCTTC.

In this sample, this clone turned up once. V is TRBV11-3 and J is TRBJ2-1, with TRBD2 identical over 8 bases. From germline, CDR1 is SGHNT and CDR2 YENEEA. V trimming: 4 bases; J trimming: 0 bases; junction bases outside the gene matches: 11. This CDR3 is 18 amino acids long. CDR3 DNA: TGTGCCAGCAGCTCAACCGAACCTCGGGGGGGCTCCTACAATGAGCAGTTCTTC. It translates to CASSSTEPRGGSYNEQFF.

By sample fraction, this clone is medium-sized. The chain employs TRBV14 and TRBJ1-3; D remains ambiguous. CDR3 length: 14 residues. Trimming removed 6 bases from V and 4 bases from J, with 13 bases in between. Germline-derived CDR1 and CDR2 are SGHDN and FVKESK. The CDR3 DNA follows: TGTGCCAGCAGTGCGGAAGCGAGGGGAAACACCATATATTTT. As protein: CASSAEARGNTIYF. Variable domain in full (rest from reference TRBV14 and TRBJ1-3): EAGVTQFPSHSVIEKGQTVTLRCDPISGHDNLYWYRRVMGKEIKFLLHFVKESKQDESGMPNNRFLAERTGGTYSTLKVQPAELEDSGVYFCASSAEARGNTIYFGEGSWLTVV.

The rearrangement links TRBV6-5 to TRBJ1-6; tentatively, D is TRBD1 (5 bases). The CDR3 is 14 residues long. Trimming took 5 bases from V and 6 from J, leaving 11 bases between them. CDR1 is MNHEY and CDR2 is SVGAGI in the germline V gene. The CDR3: CASSRDGSNSPLHF. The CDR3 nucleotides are TGTGCCAGCAGTAGGGACGGTAGTAATTCACCCCTCCACTTT.

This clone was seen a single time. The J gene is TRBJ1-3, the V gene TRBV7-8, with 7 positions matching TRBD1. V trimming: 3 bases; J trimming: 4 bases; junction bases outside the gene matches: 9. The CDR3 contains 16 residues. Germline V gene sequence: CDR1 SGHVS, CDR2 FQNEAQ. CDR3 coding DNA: TGTGCCAGCAGCTTCAGGACGACAGGGCGCGGAAACACCATATATTTT. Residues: CASSFRTTGRGNTIYF. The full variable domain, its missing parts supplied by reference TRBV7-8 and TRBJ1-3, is GAGVSQSPRYKVAKRGQDVALRCDPISGHVSLFWYQQALGQGPEFLTYFQNEAQLDKSGLPSDRFFAERPEGSVSTLKIQRTQQEDSAVYLCASSFRTTGRGNTIYFGEGSWLTVV.

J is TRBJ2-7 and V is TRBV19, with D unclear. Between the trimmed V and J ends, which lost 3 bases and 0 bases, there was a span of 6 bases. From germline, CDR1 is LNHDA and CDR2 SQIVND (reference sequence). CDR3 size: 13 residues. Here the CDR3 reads CASSIGPSYEQYV. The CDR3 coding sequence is TGTGCCAGTAGTATCGGCCCCTCCTACGAGCAGTACGTC.

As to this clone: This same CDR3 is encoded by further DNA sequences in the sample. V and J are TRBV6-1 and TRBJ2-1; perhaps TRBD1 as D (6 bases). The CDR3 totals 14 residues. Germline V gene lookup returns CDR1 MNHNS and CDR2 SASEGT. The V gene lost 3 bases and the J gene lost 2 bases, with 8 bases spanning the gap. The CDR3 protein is CASSDRGPYNEQFF. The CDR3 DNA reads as TGTGCCAGCAGTGACAGGGGCCCCTACAATGAGCAGTTCTTC.

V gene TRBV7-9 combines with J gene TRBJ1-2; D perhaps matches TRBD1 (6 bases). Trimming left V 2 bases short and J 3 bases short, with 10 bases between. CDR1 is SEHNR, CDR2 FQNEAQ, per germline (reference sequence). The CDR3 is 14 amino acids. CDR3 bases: TGTGCCAGCAGCTTAAGGGGGACGGACTATGGCTACACCTTC. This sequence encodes CASSLRGTDYGYTF.

CDR3 sequence reads: CASSQVGGTSGSSPDTQYF. The DNA for the CDR3 is TGCGCCAGCAGCCAAGTAGGGGGGACTAGCGGGAGCTCCCCAGATACGCAGTATTTT. The chain employs TRBV4-3 and TRBJ2-3; 14 nucleotides agree with TRBD2. Unmatched junction bases numbered 10, after V lost 1 base and J lost 4 bases. Germline CDR1 reads LGHNA; CDR2 reads YSLEER. CDR3 length: 19 amino acids.

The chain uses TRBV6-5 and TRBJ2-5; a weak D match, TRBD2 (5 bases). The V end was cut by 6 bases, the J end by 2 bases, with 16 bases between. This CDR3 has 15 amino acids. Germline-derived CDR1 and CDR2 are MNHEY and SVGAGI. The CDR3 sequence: CASRRNREPQETQYF. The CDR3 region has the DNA TGTGCCAGCAGGCGAAACCGGGAACCTCAAGAGACCCAGTACTTC.

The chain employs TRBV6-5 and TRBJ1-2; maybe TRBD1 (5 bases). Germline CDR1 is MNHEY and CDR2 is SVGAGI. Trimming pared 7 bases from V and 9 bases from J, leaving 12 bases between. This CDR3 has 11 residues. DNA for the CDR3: TGTGCCAGCATAAGTCAGGGAAGCTACACCTTC. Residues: CASISQGSYTF.

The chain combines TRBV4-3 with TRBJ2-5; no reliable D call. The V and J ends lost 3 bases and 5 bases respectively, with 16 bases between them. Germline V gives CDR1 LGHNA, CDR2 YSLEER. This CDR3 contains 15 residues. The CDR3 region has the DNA TGCGCCAGCAGCCAGAACCGGGTCCTCGGGGAGACCCAGTACTTC. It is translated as CASSQNRVLGETQYF.

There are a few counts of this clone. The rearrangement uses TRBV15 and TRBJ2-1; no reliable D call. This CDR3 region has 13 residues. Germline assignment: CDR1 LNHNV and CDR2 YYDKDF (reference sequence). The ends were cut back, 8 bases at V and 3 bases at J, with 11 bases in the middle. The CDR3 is CATSESRYNEQFF. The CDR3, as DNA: TGTGCCACCTCCGAAAGCCGCTACAATGAGCAGTTCTTC.

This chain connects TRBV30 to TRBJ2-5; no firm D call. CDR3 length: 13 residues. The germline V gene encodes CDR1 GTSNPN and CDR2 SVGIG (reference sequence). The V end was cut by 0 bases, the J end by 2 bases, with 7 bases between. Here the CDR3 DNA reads TGTGCCTGGAGTGTAGGGCAGCAAGAGACCCAGTACTTC. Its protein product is CAWSVGQQETQYF.

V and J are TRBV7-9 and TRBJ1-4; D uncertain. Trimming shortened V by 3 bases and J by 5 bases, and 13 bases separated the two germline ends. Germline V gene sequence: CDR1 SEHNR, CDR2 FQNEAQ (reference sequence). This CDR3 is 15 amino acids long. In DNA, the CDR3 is TGTGCCAGCAGCTTCAATTCCTTAGGCAATGAAAAACTGTTTTTT. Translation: CASSFNSLGNEKLFF.

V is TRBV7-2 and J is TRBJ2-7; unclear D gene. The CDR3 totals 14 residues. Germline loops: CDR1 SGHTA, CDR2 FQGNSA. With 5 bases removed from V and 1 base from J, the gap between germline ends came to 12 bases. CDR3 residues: CASSPDARSYEQYF. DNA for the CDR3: TGTGCCAGCAGCCCAGACGCACGTTCCTACGAGCAGTACTTC.

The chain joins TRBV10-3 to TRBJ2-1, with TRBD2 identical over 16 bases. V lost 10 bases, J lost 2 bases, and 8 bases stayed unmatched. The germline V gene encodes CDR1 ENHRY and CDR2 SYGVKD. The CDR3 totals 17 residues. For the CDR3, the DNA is TGTGCCACCAAGGGGACTAGCGGGAGGGGGGCCTACAATGAGCAGTTCTTC. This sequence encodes CATKGTSGRGAYNEQFF.

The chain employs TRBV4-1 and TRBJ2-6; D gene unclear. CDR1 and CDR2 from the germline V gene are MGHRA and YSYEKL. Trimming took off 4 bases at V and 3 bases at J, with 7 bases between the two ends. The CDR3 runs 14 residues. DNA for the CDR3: TGCGCCAGCAGCCGAATTGTTGGGGCCAACGTCCTGACTTTC. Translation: CASSRIVGANVLTF.